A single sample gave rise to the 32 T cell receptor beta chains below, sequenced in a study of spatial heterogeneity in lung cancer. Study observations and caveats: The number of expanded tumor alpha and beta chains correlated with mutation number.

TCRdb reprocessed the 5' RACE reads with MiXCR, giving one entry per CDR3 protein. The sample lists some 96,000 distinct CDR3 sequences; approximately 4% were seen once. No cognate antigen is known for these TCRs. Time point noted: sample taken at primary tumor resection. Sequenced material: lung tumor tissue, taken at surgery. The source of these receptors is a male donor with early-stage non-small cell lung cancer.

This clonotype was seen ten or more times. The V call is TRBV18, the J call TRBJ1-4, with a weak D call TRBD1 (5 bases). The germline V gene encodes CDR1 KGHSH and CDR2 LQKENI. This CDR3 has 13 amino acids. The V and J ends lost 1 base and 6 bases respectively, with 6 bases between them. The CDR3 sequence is CASSPRGDEKLFF. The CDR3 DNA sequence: TGTGCCAGCTCACCACGGGGGGATGAAAAACTGTTTTTT.

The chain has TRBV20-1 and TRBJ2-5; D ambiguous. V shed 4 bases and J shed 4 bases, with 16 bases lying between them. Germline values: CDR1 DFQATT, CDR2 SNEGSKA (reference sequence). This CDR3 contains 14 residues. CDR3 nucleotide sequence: TGCAGTGCTACGACCCCTGTATCAAGAGAGACCCAGTACTTC. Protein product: CSATTPVSRETQYF.

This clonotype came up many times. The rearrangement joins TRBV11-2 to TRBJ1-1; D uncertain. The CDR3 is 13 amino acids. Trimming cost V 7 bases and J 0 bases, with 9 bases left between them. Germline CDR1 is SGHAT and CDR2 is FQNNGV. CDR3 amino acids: CASIERLNTEAFF. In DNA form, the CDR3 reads TGTGCCAGCATCGAAAGGTTGAACACTGAAGCTTTCTTT.

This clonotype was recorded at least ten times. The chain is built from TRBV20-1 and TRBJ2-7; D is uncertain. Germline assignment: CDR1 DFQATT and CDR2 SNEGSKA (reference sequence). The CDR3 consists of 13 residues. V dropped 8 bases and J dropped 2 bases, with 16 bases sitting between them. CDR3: CSYRLRNTYEQYF. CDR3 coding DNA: TGCAGTTATAGACTGAGGAACACCTACGAGCAGTACTTC.

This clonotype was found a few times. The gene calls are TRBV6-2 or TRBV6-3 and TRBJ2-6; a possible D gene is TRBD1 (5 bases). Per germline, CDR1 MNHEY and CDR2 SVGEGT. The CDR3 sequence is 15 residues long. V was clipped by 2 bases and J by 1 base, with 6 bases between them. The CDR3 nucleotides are TGTGCCAGCAGTTACGGACAATCTGGGGCCAACGTCCTGACTTTC. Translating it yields CASSYGQSGANVLTF.

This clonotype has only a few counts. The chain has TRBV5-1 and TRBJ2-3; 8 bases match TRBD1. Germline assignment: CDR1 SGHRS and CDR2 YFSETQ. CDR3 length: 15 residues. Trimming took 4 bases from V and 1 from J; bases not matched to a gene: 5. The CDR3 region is CASSTTTGGTDTQYF. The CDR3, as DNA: TGCGCCAGCAGCACGACGACAGGGGGCACAGATACGCAGTATTTT.

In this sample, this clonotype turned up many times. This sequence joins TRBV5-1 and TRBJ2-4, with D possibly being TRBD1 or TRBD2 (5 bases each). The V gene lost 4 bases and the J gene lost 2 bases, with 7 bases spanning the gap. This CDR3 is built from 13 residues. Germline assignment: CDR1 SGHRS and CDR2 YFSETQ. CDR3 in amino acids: CASSGGPKNIQYF. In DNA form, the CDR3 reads TGCGCCAGCAGCGGGGGACCCAAAAACATTCAGTACTTC. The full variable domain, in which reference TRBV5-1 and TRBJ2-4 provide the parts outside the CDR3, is KAGVTQTPRYLIKTRGQQVTLSCSPISGHRSVSWYQQTPGQGLQFLFEYFSETQRNKGNFPGRFSGRQFSNSRSEMNVSTLELGDSALYLCASSGGPKNIQYFGAGTRLSVL.

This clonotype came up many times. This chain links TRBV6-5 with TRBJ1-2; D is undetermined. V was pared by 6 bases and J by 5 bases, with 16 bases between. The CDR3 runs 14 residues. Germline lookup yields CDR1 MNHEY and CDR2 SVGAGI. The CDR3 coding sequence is TGTGCCAGCAGACAACGCTCGAGAGGTTATGGCTACACCTTC. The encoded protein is CASRQRSRGYGYTF.

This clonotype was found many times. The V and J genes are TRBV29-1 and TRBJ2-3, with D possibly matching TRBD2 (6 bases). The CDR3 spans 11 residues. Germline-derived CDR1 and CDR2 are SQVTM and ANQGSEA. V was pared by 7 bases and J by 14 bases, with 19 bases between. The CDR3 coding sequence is TGCAGCGCCAGAACGGGACTCTTAGTGTATTTT. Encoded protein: CSARTGLLVYF.

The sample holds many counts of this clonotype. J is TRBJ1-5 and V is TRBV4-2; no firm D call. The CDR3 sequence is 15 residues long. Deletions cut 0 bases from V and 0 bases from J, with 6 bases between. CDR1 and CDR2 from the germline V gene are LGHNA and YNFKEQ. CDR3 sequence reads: CASSQDPSSNQPQHF. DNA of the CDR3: TGTGCCAGCAGCCAAGATCCAAGTAGCAATCAGCCCCAGCATTTT.

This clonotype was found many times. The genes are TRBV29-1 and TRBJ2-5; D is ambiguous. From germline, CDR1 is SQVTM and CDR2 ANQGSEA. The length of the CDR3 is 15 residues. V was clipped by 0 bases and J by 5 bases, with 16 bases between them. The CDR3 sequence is CSVEDLSVGIETQYF. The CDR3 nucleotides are TGCAGCGTTGAAGATCTATCGGTAGGAATTGAGACCCAGTACTTC.

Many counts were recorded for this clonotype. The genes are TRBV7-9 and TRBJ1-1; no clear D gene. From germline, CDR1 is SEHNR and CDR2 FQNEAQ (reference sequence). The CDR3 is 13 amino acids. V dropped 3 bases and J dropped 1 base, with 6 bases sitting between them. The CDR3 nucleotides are TGTGCCAGCAGCTTCGGGCCGAACACTGAAGCTTTCTTT. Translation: CASSFGPNTEAFF.

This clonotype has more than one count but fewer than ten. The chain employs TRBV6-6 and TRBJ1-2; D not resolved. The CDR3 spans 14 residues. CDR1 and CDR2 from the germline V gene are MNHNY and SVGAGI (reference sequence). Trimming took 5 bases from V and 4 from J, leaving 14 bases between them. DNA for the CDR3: TGTGCCAGCAGTCGTGGCGGAGCATCCTATGGCTACACCTTC. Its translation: CASSRGGASYGYTF.

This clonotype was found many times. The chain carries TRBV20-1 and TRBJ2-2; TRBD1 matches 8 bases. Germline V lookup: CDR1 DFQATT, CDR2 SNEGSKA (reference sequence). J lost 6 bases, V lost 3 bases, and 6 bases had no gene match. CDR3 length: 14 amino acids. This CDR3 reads CSASRQGRAGELFF. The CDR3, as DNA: TGCAGTGCTAGCAGACAGGGGCGAGCCGGGGAGCTGTTTTTT.

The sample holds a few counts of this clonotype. CDR3 coding DNA: TGCGCCAGCAGCCAAGATTACAGGGTACCCCGGAATGAGCAGTTCTTC. Translation gives CASSQDYRVPRNEQFF. V gene TRBV4-1 combines with J gene TRBJ2-1; a possible D gene is TRBD1 (6 bases). The CDR3 loop spans 16 amino acids. Trimming removed 0 bases from V and 7 bases from J, with 16 bases in between. Per the germline V gene, CDR1 is MGHRA and CDR2 is YSYEKL.

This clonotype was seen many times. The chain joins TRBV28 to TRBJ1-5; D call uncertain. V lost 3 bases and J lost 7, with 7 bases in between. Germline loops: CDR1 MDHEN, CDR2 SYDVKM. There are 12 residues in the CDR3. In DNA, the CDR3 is TGTGCCAGCAGTTTTGACCAACAGCCCCAGCATTTT. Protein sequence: CASSFDQQPQHF.

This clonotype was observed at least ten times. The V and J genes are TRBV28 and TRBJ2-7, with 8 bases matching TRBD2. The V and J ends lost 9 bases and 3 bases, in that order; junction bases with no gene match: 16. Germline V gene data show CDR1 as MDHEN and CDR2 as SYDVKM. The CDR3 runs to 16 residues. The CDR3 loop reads CASTSIAGSTYYEQYF. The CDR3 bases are TGTGCCAGTACTAGCATAGCGGGAAGCACTTACTACGAGCAGTACTTC.

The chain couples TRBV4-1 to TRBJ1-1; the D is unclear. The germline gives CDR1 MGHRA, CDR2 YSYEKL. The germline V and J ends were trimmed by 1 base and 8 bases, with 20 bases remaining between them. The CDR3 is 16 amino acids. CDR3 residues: CASSQVIKIRAAEAFF. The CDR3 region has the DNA TGCGCCAGCAGCCAAGTAATAAAAATTAGGGCAGCGGAAGCTTTCTTT.

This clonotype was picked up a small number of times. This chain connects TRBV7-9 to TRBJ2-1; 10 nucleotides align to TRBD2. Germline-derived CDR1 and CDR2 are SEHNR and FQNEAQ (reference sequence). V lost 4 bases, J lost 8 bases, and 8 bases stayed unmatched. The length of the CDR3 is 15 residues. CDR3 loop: CASSSGTSESYEQFF. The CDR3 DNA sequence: TGTGCCAGCAGCTCCGGGACTAGCGAGAGCTATGAGCAGTTCTTC. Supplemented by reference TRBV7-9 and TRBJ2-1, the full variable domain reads DTGVSQNPRHKITKRGQNVTFRCDPISEHNRLYWYRQTLGQGPEFLTYFQNEAQLEKSRLLSDRFSAERPKGSFSTLEIQRTEQGDSAMYLCASSSGTSESYEQFFGPGTRLTVL.

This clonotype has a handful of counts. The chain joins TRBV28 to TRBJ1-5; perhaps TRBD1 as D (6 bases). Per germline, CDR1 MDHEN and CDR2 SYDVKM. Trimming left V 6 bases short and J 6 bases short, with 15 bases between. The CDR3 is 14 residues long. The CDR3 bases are TGTGCCAGCAGACCAGGGGTCTATATTCAGCCCCAGCATTTT. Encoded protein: CASRPGVYIQPQHF.

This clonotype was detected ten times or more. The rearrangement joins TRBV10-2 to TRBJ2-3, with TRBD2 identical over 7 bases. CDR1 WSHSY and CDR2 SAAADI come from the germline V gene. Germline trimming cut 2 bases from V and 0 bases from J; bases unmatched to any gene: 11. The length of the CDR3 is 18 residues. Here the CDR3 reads CASSEKSGAGYSTDTQYF. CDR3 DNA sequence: TGCGCCAGCAGTGAGAAATCCGGAGCGGGGTATAGCACAGATACGCAGTATTTT.

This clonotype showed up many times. The CDR3 loop reads CASSLFGVWGRTVGANVLTF. In nucleotides, the CDR3 is TGTGCCAGCAGTTTATTCGGTGTGTGGGGTCGGACGGTTGGGGCCAACGTCCTGACTTTC. The chain recombines TRBV28 with TRBJ2-6, with D unclear. The CDR3 extends over 20 amino acids. CDR1 MDHEN and CDR2 SYDVKM come from the germline V gene. V was cut by 1 base and J by 3 bases, with 22 bases left in between.

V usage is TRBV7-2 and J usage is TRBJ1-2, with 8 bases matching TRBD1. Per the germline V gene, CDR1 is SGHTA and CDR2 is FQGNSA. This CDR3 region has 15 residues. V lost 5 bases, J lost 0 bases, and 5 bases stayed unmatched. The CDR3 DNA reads TGTGCCAGCAGCCAGGGACAGGCAGCTAACTATGGCTACACCTTC. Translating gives CASSQGQAANYGYTF.

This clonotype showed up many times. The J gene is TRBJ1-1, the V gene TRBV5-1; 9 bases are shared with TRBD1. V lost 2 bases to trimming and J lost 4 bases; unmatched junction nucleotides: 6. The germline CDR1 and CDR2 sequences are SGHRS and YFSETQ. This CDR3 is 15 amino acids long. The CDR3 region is CASSFTGQGSTEAFF. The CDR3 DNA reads TGCGCCAGCAGCTTTACGGGACAGGGCAGCACTGAAGCTTTCTTT.

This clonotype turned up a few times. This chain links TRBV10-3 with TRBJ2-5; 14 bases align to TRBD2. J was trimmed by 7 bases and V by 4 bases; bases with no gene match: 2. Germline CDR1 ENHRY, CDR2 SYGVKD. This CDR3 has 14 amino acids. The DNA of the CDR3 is TGTGCCATCAGTGGCGGACTAGCGGGAGGGACCCAGTACTTC. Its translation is CAISGGLAGGTQYF.

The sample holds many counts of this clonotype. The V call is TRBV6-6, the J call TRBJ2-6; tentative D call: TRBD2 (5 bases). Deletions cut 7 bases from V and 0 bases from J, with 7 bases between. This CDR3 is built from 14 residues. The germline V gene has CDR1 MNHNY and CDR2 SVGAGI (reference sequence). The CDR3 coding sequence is TGTGCCAGCACGGGGTTCTCTGGGGCCAACGTCCTGACTTTC. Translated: CASTGFSGANVLTF.

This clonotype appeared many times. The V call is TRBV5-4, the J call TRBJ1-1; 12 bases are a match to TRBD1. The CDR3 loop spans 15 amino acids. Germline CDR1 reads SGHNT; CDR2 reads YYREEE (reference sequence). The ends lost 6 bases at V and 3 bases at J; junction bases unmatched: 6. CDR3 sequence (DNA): TGTGCCAGCACCGGGACAGGGGGCTTTGACACTGAAGCTTTCTTT. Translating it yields CASTGTGGFDTEAFF. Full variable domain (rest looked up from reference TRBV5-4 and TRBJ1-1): ETGVTQSPTHLIKTRGQQVTLRCSSQSGHNTVSWYQQALGQGPQFIFQYYREEENGRGNFPPRFSGLQFPNYSSELNVNALELDDSALYLCASTGTGGFDTEAFFGQGTRLTVV.

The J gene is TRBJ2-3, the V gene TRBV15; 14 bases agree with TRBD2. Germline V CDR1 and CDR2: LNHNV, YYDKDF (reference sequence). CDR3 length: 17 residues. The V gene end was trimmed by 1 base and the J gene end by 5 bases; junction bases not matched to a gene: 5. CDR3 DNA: TGTGCCACCAGCAGAGTTGGGACTAGCGGGAGTGGAGATACGCAGTATTTT. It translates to CATSRVGTSGSGDTQYF. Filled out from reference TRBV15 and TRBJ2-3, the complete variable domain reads DAMVIQNPRYQVTQFGKPVTLSCSQTLNHNVMYWYQQKSSQAPKLLFHYYDKDFNNEADTPDNFQSRRPNTSFCFLDIRSPGLGDTAMYLCATSRVGTSGSGDTQYFGPGTRLTVL.

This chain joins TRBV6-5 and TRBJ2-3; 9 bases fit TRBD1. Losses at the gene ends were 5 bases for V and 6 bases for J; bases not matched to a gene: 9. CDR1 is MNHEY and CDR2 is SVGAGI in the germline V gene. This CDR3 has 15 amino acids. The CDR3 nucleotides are TGTGCCAGCAGTACCCGGACAGGGGCAATTGATACGCAGTATTTT. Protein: CASSTRTGAIDTQYF.

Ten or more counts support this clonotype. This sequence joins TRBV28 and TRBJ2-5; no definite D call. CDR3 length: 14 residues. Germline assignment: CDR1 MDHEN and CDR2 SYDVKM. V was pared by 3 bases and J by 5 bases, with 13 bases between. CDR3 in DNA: TGTGCCAGCAGTTTGGAGCCAACCGCGGAGACCCAGTACTTC. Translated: CASSLEPTAETQYF.

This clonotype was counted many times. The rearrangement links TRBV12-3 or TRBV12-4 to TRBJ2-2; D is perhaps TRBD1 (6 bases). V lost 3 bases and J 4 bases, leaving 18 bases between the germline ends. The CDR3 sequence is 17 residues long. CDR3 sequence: CASSLVWGRGLTGELFF. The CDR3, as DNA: TGTGCCAGCAGTTTGGTCTGGGGGCGCGGGCTCACCGGGGAGCTGTTTTTT.

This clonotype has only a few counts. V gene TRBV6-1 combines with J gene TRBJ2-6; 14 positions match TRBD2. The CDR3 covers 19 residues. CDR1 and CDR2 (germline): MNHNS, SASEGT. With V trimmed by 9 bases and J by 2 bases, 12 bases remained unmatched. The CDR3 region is CASISLWGLAGAGANVLTF. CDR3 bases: TGTGCCAGTATCTCTTTATGGGGACTAGCGGGAGCTGGGGCCAACGTCCTGACTTTC.